Shown below are 2 T cell receptor beta chains from a single sample sequenced in a study of blood T cell repertoires in COVID-19. The table came from immunoSEQ multiplex PCR; TCRdb's copy has only in-frame clones and leaves some out. Of roughly 310,000 clones in the sample, 75% to 90% are singletons; the top ten hold about 9.5%. The source material was PBMCs or T cells enriched from blood (not recorded which). Every receptor here comes from a woman aged 40 to 50 who had recovered from COVID-19.

The rearrangement joins TRBV9 to TRBJ2-4; D gene uncertain. This CDR3 has 14 residues. Trimming stripped 0 bases from V and 8 bases from J, with 12 bases between. Germline V lookup: CDR1 SGDLS, CDR2 YYNGEE. CDR3 coding DNA: TGTGCCAGCAGCGTAGTACCCACCGGAGACATTCAGTACTTC. This gives the protein CASSVVPTGDIQYF. The full variable domain, completed using reference TRBV9 and TRBJ2-4, is DSGVTQTPKHLITATGQRVTLRCSPRSGDLSVYWYQQSLDQGLQFLIQYYNGEERAKGNILERFSAQQFPDLHSELNLSSLELGDSALYFCASSVVPTGDIQYFGAGTRLSVL.

In this sample, this clone turned up once. This rearrangement joins TRBV11-2 to TRBJ1-3; maybe TRBD1 (5 bases). V was trimmed by 6 bases and J by 0 bases, leaving 18 bases between them. Per germline, CDR1 SGHAT and CDR2 FQNNGV. The CDR3 is made up of 17 amino acids. In DNA form, the CDR3 reads TGTGCCAGCAGTTGGGCAATTGGAGGGGACTCTGGAAACACCATATATTTT. As protein: CASSWAIGGDSGNTIYF.